This entry is about one T cell receptor (beta chain). Its antigen is unknown. No clone much larger than this one lies a single base away; base qualities are absent. TCR beta CDR3 regions were amplified from genomic DNA with the immunoSEQ v3 hsTCRB kit using bias-controlled multiplex PCR. An Illumina NextSeq 500 was used to sequence the TCR libraries, reaching 2 million or so read pairs at survey level or roughly 4.5-6 million at deep level. The original methods were these. V, D and J genes were assigned, non-productive sequences were removed, and clonality was reported by immunoSEQ Analyzer software. To compare repertoires between infused TIL and blood, productive Simpson clonality was used along with the Morisita overlap index of productive TRB rearrangements. Absolute clonotype counts in blood were estimated by multiplying the lymphocyte count by the CD3+ fraction and by the productive frequency of the clone. Sourced from immuneACCESS, this table was stored by TCRdb with only in-frame sequences that have V and J called. A share of the clones is absent; for the studies checked, an unresolved V gene accounts for under half, and the remainder has no known explanation. V and J calls and clone size are copied from that table; D and trimming were computed from the DNA. The sample includes more than 55,000 clones, with 75% to 85% observed a single time. The ten largest make up less than 3% of the sample.

According to the study, the label for this sample's time point signals: pre-treatment sample, taken before nivolumab and TIL therapy. Between late 2017 and January 2020, a dual-center phase I trial enrolled adults who had stage 4 NSCLC. Samples were obtained from a single-arm, open-label phase I trial in which tumor-infiltrating lymphocyte therapy with nivolumab was evaluated in advanced non-small cell lung cancer. Blood mononuclear cells from EDTA tubes were separated on a Ficoll gradient and snap-frozen as pellets, and DNA was extracted from the cells using a Qiagen mini-prep kit. CDR1 SGHDT and CDR2 YYEEEE were looked up in the germline V gene. V is pared back by 0 bases and J by 9 bases, with 10 bases lying between the germline termini. Its CDR3 holds 12 amino acids, cysteine through phenylalanine. Only the CDR3 region is kept as DNA, spanning 36 bases read in frame from base 1. The source of the sample is a study of TIL therapy for anti-PD-1-resistant metastatic lung cancer (dated by TCRdb to 2020 to 2023). At the level of the whole study: Tumors were harvested before any PD-1/PD-L1 blockade; patients then received nivolumab, and those progressing received lymphodepletion, expanded TIL infusion and IL-2. A median age of roughly 54 years (range roughly 35-75) and a median tumor PD-L1 proportion score of 5.5% to 7% were recorded among enrolled patients. Most of the cohort had lung adenocarcinoma, a few tumors were EGFR-mutant and two were ALK-rearranged, and half of the patients were current or former smokers. Across the cohort, whole-exome sequencing showed a median non-synonymous tumor mutation burden of under 1.8 mutations per megabase. T cell receptor beta sequencing of tumor and peripheral blood served to follow clonotypes across the tumor, the expanded TIL product, and serial blood samples. What the research found in general, with its limitations: The study protocol defined all tumor marker inferences as exploratory. Infused TIL clonotypes partially replaced the baseline peripheral repertoire then decayed over months, with no apparent association between persistence and response. The cohort was highly selected, with more treatment-naive, never-smoker and oncogene-addicted patients than typical, limiting generalizability.

Recombination joined TRBV5-6 with TRBJ2-7; the D gene remains uncertain. This TCR came from a person aged 25 to 85 with non-small cell lung cancer. The sequencing here drew on blood, taken at baseline. The sequenced DNA: TGTGCCAGCAGCTTGGCAGGAAATAGGCAGTACTTC. Protein translation: CASSLAGNRQYF.